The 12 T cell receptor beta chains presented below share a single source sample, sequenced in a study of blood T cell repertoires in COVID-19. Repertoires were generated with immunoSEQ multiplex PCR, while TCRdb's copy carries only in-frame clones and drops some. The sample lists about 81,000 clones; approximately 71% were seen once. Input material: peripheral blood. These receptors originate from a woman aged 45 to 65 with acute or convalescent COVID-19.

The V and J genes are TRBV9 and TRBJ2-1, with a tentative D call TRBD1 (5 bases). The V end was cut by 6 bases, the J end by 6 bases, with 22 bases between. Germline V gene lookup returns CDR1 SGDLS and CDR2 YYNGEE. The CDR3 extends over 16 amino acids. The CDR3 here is CASTPLRASSGNEQFF. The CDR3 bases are TGTGCCAGCACCCCCCTCAGGGCCTCCTCTGGCAATGAGCAGTTCTTC.

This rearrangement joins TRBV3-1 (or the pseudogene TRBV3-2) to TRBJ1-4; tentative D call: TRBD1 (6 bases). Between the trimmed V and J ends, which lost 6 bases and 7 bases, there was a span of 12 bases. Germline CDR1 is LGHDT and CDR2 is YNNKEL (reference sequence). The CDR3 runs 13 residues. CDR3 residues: CASSLTGIEKLFF. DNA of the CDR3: TGTGCCAGCAGTCTCACAGGGATTGAAAAACTGTTTTTT.

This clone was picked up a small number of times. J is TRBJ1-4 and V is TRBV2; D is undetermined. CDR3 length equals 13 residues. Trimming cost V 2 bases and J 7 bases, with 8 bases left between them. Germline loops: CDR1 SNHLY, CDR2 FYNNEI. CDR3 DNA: TGTGCCAGCAGTGAAAGTGGGCGTGAAAAACTGTTTTTT. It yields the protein CASSESGREKLFF.

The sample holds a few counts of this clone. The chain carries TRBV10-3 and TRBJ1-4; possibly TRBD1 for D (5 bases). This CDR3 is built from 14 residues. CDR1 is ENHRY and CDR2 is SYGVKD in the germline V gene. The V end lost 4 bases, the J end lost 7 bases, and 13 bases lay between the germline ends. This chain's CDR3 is CAISAGVAGEKLFF. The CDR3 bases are TGTGCCATCAGTGCGGGGGTAGCAGGTGAAAAACTGTTTTTT.

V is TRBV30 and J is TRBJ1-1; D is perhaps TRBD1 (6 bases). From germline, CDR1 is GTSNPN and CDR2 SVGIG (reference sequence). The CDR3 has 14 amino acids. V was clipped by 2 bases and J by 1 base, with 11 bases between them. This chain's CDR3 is CAWSQTGWNTEAFF. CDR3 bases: TGTGCCTGGAGTCAAACAGGGTGGAACACTGAAGCTTTCTTT.

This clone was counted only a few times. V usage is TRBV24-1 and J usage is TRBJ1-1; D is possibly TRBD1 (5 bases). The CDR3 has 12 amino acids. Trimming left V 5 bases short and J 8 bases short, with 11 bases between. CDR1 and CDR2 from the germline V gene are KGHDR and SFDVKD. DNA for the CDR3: TGTGCCACCAGTGGGGTTGGGGGGGAAGCTTTCTTT. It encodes CATSGVGGEAFF.

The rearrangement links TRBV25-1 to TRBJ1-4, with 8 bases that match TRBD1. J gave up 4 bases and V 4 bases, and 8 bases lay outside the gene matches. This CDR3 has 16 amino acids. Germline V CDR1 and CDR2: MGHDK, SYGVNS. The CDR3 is CASSAPVTGVNEKLFF. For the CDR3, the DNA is TGTGCCAGCAGTGCGCCCGTGACAGGGGTTAATGAAAAACTGTTTTTT.

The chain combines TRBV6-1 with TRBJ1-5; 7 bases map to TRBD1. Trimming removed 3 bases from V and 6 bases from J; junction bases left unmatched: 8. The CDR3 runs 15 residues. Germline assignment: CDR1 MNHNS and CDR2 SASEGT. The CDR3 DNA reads TGTGCCAGCAGTGACATTCGGCGGACAGGTCAGCCCCAGCATTTT. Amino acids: CASSDIRRTGQPQHF.

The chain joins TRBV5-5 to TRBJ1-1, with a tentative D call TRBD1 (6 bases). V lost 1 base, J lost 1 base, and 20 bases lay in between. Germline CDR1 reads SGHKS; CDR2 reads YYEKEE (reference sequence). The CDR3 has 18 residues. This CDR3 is CASSLLQVGGATNTEAFF. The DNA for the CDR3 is TGTGCCAGCAGCTTGCTCCAAGTCGGGGGGGCCACGAACACTGAAGCTTTCTTT. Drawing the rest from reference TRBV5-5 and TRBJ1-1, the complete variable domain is DAGVTQSPTHLIKTRGQQVTLRCSPISGHKSVSWYQQVLGQGPQFIFQYYEKEERGRGNFPDRFSARQFPNYSSELNVNALLLGDSALYLCASSLLQVGGATNTEAFFGQGTRLTVV.

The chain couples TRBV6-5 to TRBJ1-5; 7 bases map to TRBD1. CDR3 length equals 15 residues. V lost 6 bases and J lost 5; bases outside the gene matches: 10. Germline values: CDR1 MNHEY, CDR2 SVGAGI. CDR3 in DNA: TGTGCCAGCAGCCGGGACAGTATGGTGGATCAGCCCCAGCATTTT. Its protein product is CASSRDSMVDQPQHF.

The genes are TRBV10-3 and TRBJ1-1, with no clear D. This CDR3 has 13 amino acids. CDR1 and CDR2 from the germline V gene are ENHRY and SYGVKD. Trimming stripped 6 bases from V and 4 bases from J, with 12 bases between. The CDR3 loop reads CAISPRRGTEAFF. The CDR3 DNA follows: TGTGCCATCAGCCCCCGACGGGGCACTGAAGCTTTCTTT.

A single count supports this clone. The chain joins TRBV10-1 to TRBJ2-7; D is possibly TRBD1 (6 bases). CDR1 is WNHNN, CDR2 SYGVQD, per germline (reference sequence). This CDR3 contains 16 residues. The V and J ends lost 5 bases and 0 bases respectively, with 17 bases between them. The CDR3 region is CASSISVGTSSYEQYF. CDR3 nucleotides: TGCGCCAGCAGTATTAGCGTCGGGACATCCTCCTACGAGCAGTACTTC.